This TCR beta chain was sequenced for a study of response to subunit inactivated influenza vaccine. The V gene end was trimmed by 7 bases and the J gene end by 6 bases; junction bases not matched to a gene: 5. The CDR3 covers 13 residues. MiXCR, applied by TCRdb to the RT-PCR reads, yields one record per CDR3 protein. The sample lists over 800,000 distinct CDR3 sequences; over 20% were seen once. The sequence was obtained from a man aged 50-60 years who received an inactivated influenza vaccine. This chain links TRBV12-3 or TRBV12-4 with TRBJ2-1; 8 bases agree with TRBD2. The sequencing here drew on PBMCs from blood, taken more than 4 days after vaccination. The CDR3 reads CASTTSEINEQFF. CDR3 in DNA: TGTGCCAGCACGACTAGCGAGATCAATGAGCAGTTCTTC.